This TCR beta chain was retrieved from a study of regulatory T cells in long-lasting Graves disease (dated by TCRdb to the early 2020s). With regard to the full study: In the newly diagnosed Graves' disease group, patients had been taking antithyroid drugs for less than 3 months. This study used TCR sequencing and RNA sequencing of peripheral blood to compare persistent Graves' disease patients against newly diagnosed Graves' disease patients. The study took place in China and was registered as a clinical trial. TCR sequencing covered around 13 persistent and about 20 newly diagnosed Graves' disease patients, 33 samples in total.

The library was made by multiplex PCR. The data were produced on an Illumina HiSeq 4000. TCR beta libraries were built with iRepertoire HTBI primers and Arm-PCR amplification of CDR3 regions. Before sequencing, the PCR products underwent gel purification. The paper's processing steps were these. A total of fewer than 70 TRBV and under 15 TRBJ segments were identified across samples and were used for gene usage analysis of CDR3 amino acid clonotypes. COPE and FqMerger were used to merge the filtered high-quality paired reads into contigs. BLAST was used to align contigs to the IMGT TRBV, TRBD and TRBJ reference genes, and CDR3 was defined following IMGT. Any clonotype with a frequency above 0.1% was counted as a highly expanded clone. Repertoire diversity was measured by Shannon entropy, and V-J evenness by the Gini coefficient. A clonotype was considered public if more than one individual shared it. TCRdb redid the processing of the public reads, applying fastp at Q25 and MiXCR, and retained in-frame beta chains. Rows with one shared CDR3 protein collapse into an entry with the most common genes and DNA. TCRdb's processing, not the authors', yielded these V and J calls. The sample table holds about 460,000 distinct CDR3 sequences, of which approximately 15% were seen once. The ten top clones hold about a sixth of the sample.

On this clonotype itself: Its antigen has not been determined. No base quality information exists; no much larger clone differs at one position.

General findings and caveats noted by the study authors: TRBV28, TRBJ1-2 and TRBJ2-5 were preferentially used in persistent disease, while TRBV20-1 and TRBJ2-1 were favored in newly diagnosed disease. As a limitation, the authors acknowledged that the small sample size may reduce accuracy. Sequencing and analysis were restricted to the TCR beta chain. Compared with newly diagnosed patients, patients with persistent Graves' disease had lower TCR Shannon entropy and fewer highly expanded clones, which suggests clonal expansion. The study examined only peripheral blood because the primary lesion, thyroid tissue, could not be accessed. Persistent patients shared more public clonotypes among themselves (around 2,800) than newly diagnosed patients did (approximately 970).

The sample's time point label, in plain terms: newly diagnosed GD, antithyroid drugs for less than 3 months. RNA was extracted from PBMCs in TRIzol for both TCR sequencing and RNA sequencing. The diagnosis of Graves' disease was made according to American Thyroid Association guidelines. The patients came from an endocrinology department in Xi'an, China. Each patient gave approximately 9.7 milliliters of peripheral blood, collected in an EDTA anticoagulant tube. Ficoll Paque Plus density gradient separation was used to isolate PBMCs, and no further T cell sorting was done. An Agilent 2100 Bioanalyzer and agarose gel were used to check RNA quality, and a NanoDrop 2000 was used to measure RNA concentration. CDR1 and CDR2, per the germline V gene (reference sequence), are SEHNR and FQNEAQ. The V end loses 5 bases and the J end loses 4 bases, and a stretch of 14 bases separates them. Its CDR3 holds 14 amino acids, cysteine through phenylalanine. Left in the record is the CDR3 DNA by itself, 42 bases read in frame from the first base.

This same sample was also taken into another study, of T cells in Graves' hyperthyroidism and ophthalmopathy. Looking at the second paper: Stable Graves' hyperthyroidism was defined as no progression to ophthalmopathy during 18 months of follow-up. Hyperthyroidism patients were newly diagnosed, had a disease duration of under 2 months, and were aged 18 to 65 years. Exclusion was applied to patients with uncontrolled infections, other autoimmune diseases, pregnancy or lactation. Diagnoses relied on clinical symptoms, serum thyroxine and TRAb, thyroid ultrasound and orbital computed tomography. A first-round RT-PCR of the TCR CDR3 used the HTBI primer set with the Qiagen OneStep RT-PCR kit. Most expanded thyroid clonotypes (frequency above 0.001) were also found in blood, which suggests that blood repertoires may mirror thyroid immune responses. A 13 V-J signature model separated ophthalmopathy from stable hyperthyroidism, with over 85% sensitivity and about 81% specificity in cross-validation and 80%/75% in testing. During validation, the model predicted progression to ophthalmopathy a median of about 5.9 months ahead of onset, with almost 71% sensitivity and 72.22% specificity. To identify TCR V-J signatures that set the groups apart, the researchers used a discovery cohort of 100 patients, made up of 40 to 45 with Graves' ophthalmopathy and 57 with stable Graves' hyperthyroidism. Prospective prediction of ophthalmopathy was tested in an independent validation cohort of 18 to 20 hyperthyroidism patients and 17 patients who later progressed to ophthalmopathy. For training and testing, the roughly 100 patients in the discovery cohort were randomly divided in a 7:3 ratio. In addition, the study compared T-cell repertoires in thyroid tissue and in blood from six Graves' hyperthyroidism patients. After sampling, hyperthyroidism patients received methimazole starting at 30 mg daily, and ophthalmopathy patients received high-dose intravenous methylprednisolone. A second multiplex PCR round built the libraries, followed by size selection and purification. Libraries were sequenced paired-end with 100 bp reads on an Illumina HiSeq2000. SOAPnuke was used to process the raw data, throwing out any read that contained adapters or uncalled bases, had a mean Phred below 15, or lacked an exact constant-primer or identifier match. COPE v1.2.5 was used to merge high-quality paired reads, and clonotypes were defined as unique nucleotide sequences. Clonotypes were aligned to IMGT TRBV, TRBD and TRBJ reference segments using MiTCR v1.1. The analysis included only V-J combinations with a frequency above 0.0001, which together covered roughly 99% of the repertoires. A TCS score was defined as the ratio of F50 (clonal expansion) to E x V (chaos), with BLOSUM62-based TCRdist applied between CDR3 peptides within each V-J. Welch's t-statistics and random forest reduced 500 to 550 V-J features to roughly 13, which were used in a naive Bayes classifier (R e1071). No statistical method was used to fix the sample size in advance, and group allocation was not hidden from the investigators. The paper reports TCR Vbeta CDR3 sequencing of fewer than 150 peripheral blood samples: approximately 43 ophthalmopathy, about 75 hyperthyroidism and 17 progressor patients.

The specimen comprised peripheral blood mononuclear cells (PBMCs), sampled at new diagnosis, from a patient treated with antithyroid drugs. The chain joins TRBV7-9 to TRBJ2-5; the D element could tentatively be TRBD1 or TRBD2, as 5 bases agree for each. This receptor was obtained from a woman between 45 and 65 years old with Graves disease. Donor details come from another sample of the same person, matched by shared clones. The bases are TGTGCCAGCAGCCTCGGGTATGGGGGAGAGACCCAGTACTTC. This codes for CASSLGYGGETQYF.